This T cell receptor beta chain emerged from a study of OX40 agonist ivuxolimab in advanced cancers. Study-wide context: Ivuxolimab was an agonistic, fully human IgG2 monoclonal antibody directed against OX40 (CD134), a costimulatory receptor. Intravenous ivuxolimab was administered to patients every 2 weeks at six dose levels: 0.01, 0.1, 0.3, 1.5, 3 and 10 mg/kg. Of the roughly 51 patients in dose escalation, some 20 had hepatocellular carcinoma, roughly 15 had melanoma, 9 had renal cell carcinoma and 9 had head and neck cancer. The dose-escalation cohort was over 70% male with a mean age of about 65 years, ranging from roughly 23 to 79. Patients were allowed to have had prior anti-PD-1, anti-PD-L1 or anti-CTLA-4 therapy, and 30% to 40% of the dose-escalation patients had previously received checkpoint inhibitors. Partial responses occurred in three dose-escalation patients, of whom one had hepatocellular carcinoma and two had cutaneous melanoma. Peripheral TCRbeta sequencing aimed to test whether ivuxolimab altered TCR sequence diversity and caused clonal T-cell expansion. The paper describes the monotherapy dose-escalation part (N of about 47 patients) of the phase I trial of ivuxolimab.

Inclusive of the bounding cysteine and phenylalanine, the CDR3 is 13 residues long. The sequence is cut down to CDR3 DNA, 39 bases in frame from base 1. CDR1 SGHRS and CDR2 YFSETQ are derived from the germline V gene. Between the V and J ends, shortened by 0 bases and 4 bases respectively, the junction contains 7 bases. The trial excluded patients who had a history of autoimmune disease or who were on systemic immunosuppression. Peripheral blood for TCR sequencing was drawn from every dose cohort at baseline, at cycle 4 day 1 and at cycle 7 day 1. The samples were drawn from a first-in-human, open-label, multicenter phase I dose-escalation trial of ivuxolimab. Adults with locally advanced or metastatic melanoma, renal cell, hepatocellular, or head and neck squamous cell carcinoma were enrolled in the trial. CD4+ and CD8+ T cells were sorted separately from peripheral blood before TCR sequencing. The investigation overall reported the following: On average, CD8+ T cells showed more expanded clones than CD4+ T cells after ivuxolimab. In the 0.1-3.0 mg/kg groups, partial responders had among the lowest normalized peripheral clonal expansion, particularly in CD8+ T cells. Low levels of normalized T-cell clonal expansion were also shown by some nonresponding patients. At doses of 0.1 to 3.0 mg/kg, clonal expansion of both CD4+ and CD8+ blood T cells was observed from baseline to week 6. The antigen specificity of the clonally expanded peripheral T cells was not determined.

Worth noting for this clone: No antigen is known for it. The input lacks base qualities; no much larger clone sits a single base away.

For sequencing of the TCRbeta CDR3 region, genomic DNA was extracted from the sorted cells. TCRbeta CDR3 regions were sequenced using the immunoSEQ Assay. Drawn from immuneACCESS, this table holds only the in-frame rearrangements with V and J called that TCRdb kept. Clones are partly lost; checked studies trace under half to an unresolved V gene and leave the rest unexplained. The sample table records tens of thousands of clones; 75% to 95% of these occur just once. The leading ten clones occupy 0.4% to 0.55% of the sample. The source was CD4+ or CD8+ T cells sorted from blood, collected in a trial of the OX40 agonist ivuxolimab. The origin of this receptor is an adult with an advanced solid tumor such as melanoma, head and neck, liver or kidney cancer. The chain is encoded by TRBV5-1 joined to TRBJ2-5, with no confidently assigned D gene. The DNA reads TGCGCCAGCAGCTTGGGGCAATTAGAGACCCAGTACTTC. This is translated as CASSLGQLETQYF.